A selection of T cell receptor beta chains follows, all from one sample in a study of blood T cell repertoires in COVID-19. Assay used: immunoSEQ multiplex PCR; TCRdb lists only in-frame clones, some missing. The data show about 78,000 clones, with approximately 90% seen just once and 0.65% to 0.9% held by the top ten. Specimen: peripheral blood. The receptors were sampled from a woman aged 80 or over with acute or convalescent COVID-19. The CDR3 runs from the conserved cysteine through the conserved F or W. Fields, in order: D gene, J gene, clone size, V gene, CDR3 DNA, CDR3 protein. D genes are given only for firm matches. The listing skips clone size in some rows; elsewhere it reads once, few, many or a size class.

TRBD1	TRBJ2-2	NA	TRBV5-4	TGTGCCAGCAGCTCCCGGGACAGGGGGCCTGTCGGGGAGCTGTTTTTT	CASSSRDRGPVGELFF
NA	TRBJ1-5	NA	TRBV25-1	TGTGCCAGCAGTGAATCCGGGAGCAATCAGCCCCAGCATTTT	CASSESGSNQPQHF
NA	TRBJ2-1	NA	TRBV3-1/TRBV3-2	TGTGCCAGCAGCCAGGTAGGTGGAGGGATCAATGAGCAGTTCTTC	CASSQVGGGINEQFF
TRBD1	TRBJ2-1	NA	TRBV5-4	TGTGCCAGCAGCAGCCGACAGGGGATCTACAATGAGCAGTTCTTC	CASSSRQGIYNEQFF
NA	TRBJ1-5	NA	TRBV21-1	TGTGCCAGCAGCGGTCTTTACATTAGCAATCAGCCCCAGCATTTT	CASSGLYISNQPQHF
NA	TRBJ1-3	NA	TRBV5-8	TGTGCCAGCAGGGCGGGAAACTTCGGAAACACCATATATTTT	CASRAGNFGNTIYF
NA	TRBJ2-1	few	TRBV2	TGTGCCAGCAGTGTAATCTGGGGCCGGAACAATGAGCAGTTCTTC	CASSVIWGRNNEQFF
NA	TRBJ1-4	NA	TRBV5-4	TGTGCCAGCAGCTCCCGGGGGGGCTACATTGGAGTGACTAATGAAAAACTGTTTTTT	CASSSRGGYIGVTNEKLFF
NA	TRBJ2-3	NA	TRBV11-3	TGTGCCAGCAGCTTAGGCCGGGGTACAGATACGCAGTATTTT	CASSLGRGTDTQYF
TRBD2	TRBJ2-1	NA	TRBV11-2	TGTGCCAGCAGCCTCCGACTAGCGTCATACAATGAGCAGTTCTTC	CASSLRLASYNEQFF
NA	TRBJ1-5	NA	TRBV19	TGTGCCAGTAGTATAATGAGTTTAGGGGCCATCAATCAGCCCCAGCATTTT	CASSIMSLGAINQPQHF
NA	TRBJ1-2	NA	TRBV25-1	TGTGCCAGCAGTGAATATTCGGCAGGGTGGTATGGCTACACCTTC	CASSEYSAGWYGYTF
TRBD2	TRBJ2-7	NA	TRBV6-5	TGTGCCAGCCACCAGCGGGGGGGAACCCACGAGCAGTACTTC	CASHQRGGTHEQYF
TRBD1	TRBJ1-6	once	TRBV19	TGTGCCAGTAGCTCACAGGGGGCGTCACCCCTCCACTTT	CASSSQGASPLHF
NA	TRBJ2-2	NA	TRBV7-3	TGTGCCAGCAGCCCCCCGGGCGGGCCCGGGGAGCTGTTTTTT	CASSPPGGPGELFF
NA	TRBJ1-1	NA	TRBV4-1	TGCGCCAGCAGCCAAGATCCGGGGAACACTGAAGCTTTCTTT	CASSQDPGNTEAFF
TRBD1	TRBJ2-7	few	TRBV9	TGTGCCAGCAGCTGGACAGGGGACGAGCAGTACTTC	CASSWTGDEQYF
NA	TRBJ2-7	NA	TRBV7-2	TGTGCCAGCAGCTTACCCGGACTAGAGCAGTACTTC	CASSLPGLEQYF
TRBD1	TRBJ1-2	NA	TRBV10-3	TGTGCCATCTGGGAGACAGGGGGCGCTCATTATGGCTACACCTTC	CAIWETGGAHYGYTF
NA	TRBJ1-1	NA	TRBV18	TGTGCCAGCTCACCTAGATCAGAAGGGGCCACTGAAGCTTTCTTT	CASSPRSEGATEAFF
NA	TRBJ2-1	NA	TRBV4-3	TGCGCCAGCAGCCAATACCGGGACATCTACAATGAGCAGTTCTTC	CASSQYRDIYNEQFF
TRBD2	TRBJ2-3	NA	TRBV5-5	TGTGCCAGCAGCTTGGTTGCGGGGGGAACGGATACGCAGTATTTT	CASSLVAGGTDTQYF
NA	TRBJ2-7	NA	TRBV5-1	TGCGCCAGCAGTAGACAGGCGAACTCCTACGAGCAGTACTTC	CASSRQANSYEQYF
TRBD1	TRBJ1-5	NA	TRBV7-8	TGTGCCAGCAGCCCCCTACAGGGGGCGGGTCAGCCCCAGCATTTT	CASSPLQGAGQPQHF